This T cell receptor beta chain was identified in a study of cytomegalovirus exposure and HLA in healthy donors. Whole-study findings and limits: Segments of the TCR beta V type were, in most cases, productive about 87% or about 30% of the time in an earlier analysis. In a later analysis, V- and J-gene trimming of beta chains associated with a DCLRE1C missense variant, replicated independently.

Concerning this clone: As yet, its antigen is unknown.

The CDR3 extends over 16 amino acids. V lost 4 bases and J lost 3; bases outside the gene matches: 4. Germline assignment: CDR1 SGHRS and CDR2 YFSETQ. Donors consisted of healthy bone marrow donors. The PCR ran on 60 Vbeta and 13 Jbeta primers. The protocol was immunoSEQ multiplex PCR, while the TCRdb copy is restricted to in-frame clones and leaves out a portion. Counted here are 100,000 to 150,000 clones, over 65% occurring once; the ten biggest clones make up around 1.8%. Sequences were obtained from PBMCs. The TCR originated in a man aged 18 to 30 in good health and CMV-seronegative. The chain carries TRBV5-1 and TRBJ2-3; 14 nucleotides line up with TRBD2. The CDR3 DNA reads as TGCGCCAGCAGCCAGACTAGCGGGGGGGCTACAGATACGCAGTATTTT. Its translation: CASSQTSGGATDTQYF.